The clone carrying this TCR beta chain turned up a few times. Its specificity is unknown. The study ran its PCR with 60 Vbeta and 13 Jbeta primers. Profiled with immunoSEQ multiplex PCR; TCRdb holds only in-frame clones, not every one. This table has 140,000 to 150,000 clones, about three quarters appearing once. The CDR3 contains 12 residues. CDR1 is MNHEY and CDR2 is SMNVEV in the germline V gene (reference sequence). V was clipped by 5 bases and J by 6 bases, with 5 bases between them. The record originates from a study of cytomegalovirus exposure and HLA in healthy donors. Study conclusions and caveats: No immune exposure information besides CMV serostatus was available. A list of 150 or so TCR beta chains associated with cytomegalovirus was given. Upon later analysis, TCR association rates were observed to vary by HLA locus, being highest for DRB1 and lowest for HLA-C.

Source material: PBMCs. The chain is built from TRBV27 and TRBJ1-6; D not resolved. The receptor was isolated from a middle-aged man in good health and CMV-seronegative. CDR3 nucleotides: TGTGCCAGCAGTCTAATTAATTCACCCCTCCACTTT. Protein: CASSLINSPLHF.